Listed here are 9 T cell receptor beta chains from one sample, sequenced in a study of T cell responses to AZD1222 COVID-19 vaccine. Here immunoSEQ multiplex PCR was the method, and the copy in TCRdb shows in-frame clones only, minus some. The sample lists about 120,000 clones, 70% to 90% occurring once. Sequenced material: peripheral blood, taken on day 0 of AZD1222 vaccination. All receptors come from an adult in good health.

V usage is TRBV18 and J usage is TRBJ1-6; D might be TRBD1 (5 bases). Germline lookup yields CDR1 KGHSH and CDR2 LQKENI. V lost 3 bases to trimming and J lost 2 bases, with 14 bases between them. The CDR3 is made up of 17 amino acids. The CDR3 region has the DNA TGTGCCAGCTCACCCGACAGCCCCTGGACCTATAATTCACCCCTCCACTTT. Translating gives CASSPDSPWTYNSPLHF.

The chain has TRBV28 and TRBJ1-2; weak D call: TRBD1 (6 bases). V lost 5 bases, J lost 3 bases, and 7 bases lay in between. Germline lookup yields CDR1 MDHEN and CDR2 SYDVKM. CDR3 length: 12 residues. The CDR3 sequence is CASSTGHYGYTF. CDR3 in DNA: TGTGCCAGCAGTACAGGGCACTATGGCTACACCTTC.

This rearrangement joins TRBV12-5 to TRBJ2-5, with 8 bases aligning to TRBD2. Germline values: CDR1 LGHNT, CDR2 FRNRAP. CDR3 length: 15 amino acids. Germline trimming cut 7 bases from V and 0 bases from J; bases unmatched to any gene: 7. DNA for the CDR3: TGTGCTAGTGACGCCGGGACTAGGTACCAAGAGACCCAGTACTTC. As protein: CASDAGTRYQETQYF.

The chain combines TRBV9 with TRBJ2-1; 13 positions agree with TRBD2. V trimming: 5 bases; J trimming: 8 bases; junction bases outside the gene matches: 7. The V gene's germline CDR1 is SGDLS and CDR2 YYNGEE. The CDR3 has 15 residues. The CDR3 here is CASSGLAGVVDEQFF. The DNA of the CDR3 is TGTGCCAGCAGTGGACTAGCGGGAGTAGTCGATGAGCAGTTCTTC.

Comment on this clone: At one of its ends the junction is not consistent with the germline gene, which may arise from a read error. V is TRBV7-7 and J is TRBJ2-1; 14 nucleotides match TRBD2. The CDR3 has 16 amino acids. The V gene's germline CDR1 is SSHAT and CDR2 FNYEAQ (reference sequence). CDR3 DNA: TGTGCTAGCAGCTTGGGGACTAGCGGGAGAGCCAATGAGCAGTTCTTC. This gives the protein CASSLGTSGRANEQFF.

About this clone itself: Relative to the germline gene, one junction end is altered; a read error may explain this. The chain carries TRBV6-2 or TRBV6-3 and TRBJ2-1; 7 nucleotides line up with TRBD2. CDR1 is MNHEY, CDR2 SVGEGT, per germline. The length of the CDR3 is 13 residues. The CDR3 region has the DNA TGTGCCAGCAGTTACCTCCCCCGGGCGGGGGAAGTCTTC. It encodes CASSYLPRAGEVF.

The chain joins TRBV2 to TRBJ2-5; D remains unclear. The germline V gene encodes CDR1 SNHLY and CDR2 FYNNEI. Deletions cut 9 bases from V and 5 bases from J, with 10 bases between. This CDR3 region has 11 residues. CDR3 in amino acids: CASGMWETQYF. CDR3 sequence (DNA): TGTGCCAGTGGAATGTGGGAGACCCAGTACTTC.

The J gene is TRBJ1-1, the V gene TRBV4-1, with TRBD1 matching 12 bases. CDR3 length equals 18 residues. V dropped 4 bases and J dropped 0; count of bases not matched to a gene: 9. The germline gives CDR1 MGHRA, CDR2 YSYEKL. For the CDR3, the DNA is TGCGCCAGCAGCCGGGGACAGGGGGCGCGAAGGATGAACACTGAAGCTTTCTTT. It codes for CASSRGQGARRMNTEAFF.

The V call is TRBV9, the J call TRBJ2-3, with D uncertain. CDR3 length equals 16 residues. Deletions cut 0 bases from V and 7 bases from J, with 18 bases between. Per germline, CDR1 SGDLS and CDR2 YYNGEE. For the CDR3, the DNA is TGTGCCAGCAGCGTAGGGGAATTCCCTACCCAGAATACGCAGTATTTT. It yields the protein CASSVGEFPTQNTQYF.